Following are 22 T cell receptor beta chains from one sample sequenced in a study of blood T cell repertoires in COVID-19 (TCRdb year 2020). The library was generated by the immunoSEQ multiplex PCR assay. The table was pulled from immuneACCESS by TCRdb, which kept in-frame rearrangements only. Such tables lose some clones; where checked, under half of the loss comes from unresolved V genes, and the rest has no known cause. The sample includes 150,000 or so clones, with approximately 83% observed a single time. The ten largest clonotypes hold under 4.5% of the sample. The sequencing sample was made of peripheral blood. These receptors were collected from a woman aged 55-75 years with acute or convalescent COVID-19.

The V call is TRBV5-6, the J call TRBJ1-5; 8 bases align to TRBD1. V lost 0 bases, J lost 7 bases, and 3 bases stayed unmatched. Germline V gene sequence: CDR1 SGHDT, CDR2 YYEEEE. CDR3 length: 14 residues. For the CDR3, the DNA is TGTGCCAGCAGCTTGGGACAGGGGAAGCAGCCCCAGCATTTT. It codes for CASSLGQGKQPQHF.

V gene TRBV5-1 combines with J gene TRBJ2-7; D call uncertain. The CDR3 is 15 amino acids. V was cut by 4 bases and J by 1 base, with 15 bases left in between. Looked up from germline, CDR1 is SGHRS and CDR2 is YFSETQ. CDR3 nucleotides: TGCGCCAGCAGCATCGGGTCAATGGATTCCTACGAGCAGTACTTC. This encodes CASSIGSMDSYEQYF. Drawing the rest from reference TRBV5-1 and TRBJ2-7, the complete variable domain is KAGVTQTPRYLIKTRGQQVTLSCSPISGHRSVSWYQQTPGQGLQFLFEYFSETQRNKGNFPGRFSGRQFSNSRSEMNVSTLELGDSALYLCASSIGSMDSYEQYFGPGTRLTVT.

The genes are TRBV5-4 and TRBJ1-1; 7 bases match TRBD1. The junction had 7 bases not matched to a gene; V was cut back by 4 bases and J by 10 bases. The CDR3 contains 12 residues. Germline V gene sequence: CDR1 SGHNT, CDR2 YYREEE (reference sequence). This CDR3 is CASSPDRETAFF. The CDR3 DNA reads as TGTGCCAGCAGCCCCGACAGGGAAACAGCTTTCTTT. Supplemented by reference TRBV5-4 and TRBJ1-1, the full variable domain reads ETGVTQSPTHLIKTRGQQVTLRCSSQSGHNTVSWYQQALGQGPQFIFQYYREEENGRGNFPPRFSGLQFPNYSSELNVNALELDDSALYLCASSPDRETAFFGQGTRLTVV.

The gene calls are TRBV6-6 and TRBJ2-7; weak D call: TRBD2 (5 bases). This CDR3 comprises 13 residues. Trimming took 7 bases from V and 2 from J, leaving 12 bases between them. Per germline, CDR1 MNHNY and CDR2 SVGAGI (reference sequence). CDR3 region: CASKTDGAYEQYF. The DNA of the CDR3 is TGTGCCAGCAAAACCGACGGGGCCTACGAGCAGTACTTC.

CDR3 nucleotides: TGTGCCAGTAGTATGCGGAGACCCCCGGCCTACAATGAGCAGTTCTTC. This translates into CASSMRRPPAYNEQFF. The chain carries TRBV19 and TRBJ2-1; D is undetermined. Germline loops: CDR1 LNHDA, CDR2 SQIVND (reference sequence). This CDR3 comprises 16 residues. V was pared by 3 bases and J by 2 bases, with 14 bases between.

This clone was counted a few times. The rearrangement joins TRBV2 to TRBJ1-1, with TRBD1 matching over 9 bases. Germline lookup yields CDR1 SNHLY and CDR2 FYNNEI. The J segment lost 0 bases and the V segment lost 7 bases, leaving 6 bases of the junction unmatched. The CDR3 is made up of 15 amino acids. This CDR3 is CASTGTGKMNTEAFF. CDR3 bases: TGTGCCAGCACCGGGACAGGGAAAATGAACACTGAAGCTTTCTTT.

The CDR3 spells CASISYSGNTIYF. The CDR3 coding sequence is TGTGCCAGCATTTCGTACTCTGGAAACACCATATATTTT. The V call is TRBV28, the J call TRBJ1-3, with D unresolved. This CDR3 comprises 13 residues. Between the trimmed V and J ends, which lost 7 bases and 0 bases, there was a span of 7 bases. The germline V gene encodes CDR1 MDHEN and CDR2 SYDVKM.

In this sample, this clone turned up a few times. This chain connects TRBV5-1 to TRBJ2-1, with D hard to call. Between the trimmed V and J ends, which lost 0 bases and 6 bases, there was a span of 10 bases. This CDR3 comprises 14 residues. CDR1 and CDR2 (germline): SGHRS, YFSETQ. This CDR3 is CASSLGIQSNEQFF. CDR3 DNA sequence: TGCGCCAGCAGCTTGGGAATACAAAGCAATGAGCAGTTCTTC.

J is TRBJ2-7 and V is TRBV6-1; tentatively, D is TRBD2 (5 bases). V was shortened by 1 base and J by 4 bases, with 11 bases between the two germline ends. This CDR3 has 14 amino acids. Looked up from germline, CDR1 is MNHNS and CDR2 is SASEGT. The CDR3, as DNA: TGTGCCAGCAGTGAAGGGCCTCGGGGATACGAGCAGTACTTC. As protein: CASSEGPRGYEQYF.

The CDR3 sequence: CASSPRTGLAYEQYF. The CDR3 nucleotides read TGTGCCAGCAGTCCCCGGACAGGGCTCGCCTACGAGCAGTACTTC. The chain employs TRBV27 and TRBJ2-7; 8 bases are a match to TRBD1. The CDR3 sequence is 15 residues long. Germline values: CDR1 MNHEY, CDR2 SMNVEV (reference sequence). Trimming took 5 bases from V and 2 from J; bases not matched to a gene: 8.

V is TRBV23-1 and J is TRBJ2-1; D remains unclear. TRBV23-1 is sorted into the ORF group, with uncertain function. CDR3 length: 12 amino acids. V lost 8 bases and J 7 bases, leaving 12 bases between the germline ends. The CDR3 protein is CASPPGWNEQFF. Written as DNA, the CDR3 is TGCGCCAGCCCCCCAGGATGGAATGAGCAGTTCTTC.

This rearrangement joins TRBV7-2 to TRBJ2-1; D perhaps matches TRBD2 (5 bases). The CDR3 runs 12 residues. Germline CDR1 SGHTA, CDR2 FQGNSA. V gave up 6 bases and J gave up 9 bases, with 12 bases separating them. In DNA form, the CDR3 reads TGTGCCAGCAGACTAGGACGGGGTGAGCAGTTCTTC. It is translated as CASRLGRGEQFF.

CDR3 amino acids: CASSSQGWGYTF. Here the CDR3 DNA reads TGTGCCAGCAGTTCGCAGGGGTGGGGCTACACCTTC. This chain connects TRBV5-5 to TRBJ1-2, with D possibly TRBD1 on 6 matching bases. Trimming took off 5 bases at V and 8 bases at J, with 13 bases between the two ends. The V gene's germline CDR1 is SGHKS and CDR2 YYEKEE (reference sequence). This CDR3 has 12 amino acids.

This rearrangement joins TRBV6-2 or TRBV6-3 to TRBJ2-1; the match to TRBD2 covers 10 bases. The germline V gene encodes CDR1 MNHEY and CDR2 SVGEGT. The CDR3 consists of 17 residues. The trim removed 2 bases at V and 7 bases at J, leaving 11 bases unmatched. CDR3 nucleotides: TGTGCCAGCAGTTACGGCATCAGGCTAGCGGGAGTGAATGAGCAGTTCTTC. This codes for CASSYGIRLAGVNEQFF.

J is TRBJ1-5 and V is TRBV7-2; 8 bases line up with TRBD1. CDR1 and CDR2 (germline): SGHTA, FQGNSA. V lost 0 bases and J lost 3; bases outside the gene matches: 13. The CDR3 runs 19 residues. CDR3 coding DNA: TGTGCCAGCAGCTTAGCGCATTTAGGTGGACAGGGTGTCAATCAGCCCCAGCATTTT. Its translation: CASSLAHLGGQGVNQPQHF.

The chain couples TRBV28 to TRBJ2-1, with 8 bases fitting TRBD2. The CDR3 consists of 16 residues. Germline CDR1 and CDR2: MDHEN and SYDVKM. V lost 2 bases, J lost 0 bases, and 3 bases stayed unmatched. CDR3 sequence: CASSLTSGSSYNEQFF. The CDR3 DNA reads TGTGCCAGCAGTTTAACTAGCGGAAGCTCCTACAATGAGCAGTTCTTC.

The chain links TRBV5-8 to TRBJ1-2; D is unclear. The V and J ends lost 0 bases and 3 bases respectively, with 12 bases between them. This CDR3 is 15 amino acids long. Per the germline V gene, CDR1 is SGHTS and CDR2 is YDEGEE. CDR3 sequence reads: CASSLAPGSDYGYTF. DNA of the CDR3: TGTGCCAGCAGCTTGGCCCCGGGGTCGGACTATGGCTACACCTTC.

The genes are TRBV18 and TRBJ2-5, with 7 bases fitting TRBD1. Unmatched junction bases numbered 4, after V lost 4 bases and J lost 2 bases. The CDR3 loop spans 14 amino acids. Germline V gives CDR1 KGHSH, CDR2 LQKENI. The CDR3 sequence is CASSRTGVQETQYF. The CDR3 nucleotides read TGTGCCAGCTCACGAACAGGGGTGCAAGAGACCCAGTACTTC.

CDR3 sequence: CASSFSGLSGNTIYF. The CDR3 DNA follows: TGTGCCAGCAGCTTTTCAGGCCTCTCTGGAAACACCATATATTTT. The chain carries TRBV7-2 and TRBJ1-3; no firm D call. V was trimmed by 3 bases and J by 0 bases, leaving 9 bases between them. Per the germline V gene, CDR1 is SGHTA and CDR2 is FQGNSA. CDR3 length: 15 amino acids. The full variable domain, its missing parts supplied by reference TRBV7-2 and TRBJ1-3, is GAGVSQSPSNKVTEKGKDVELRCDPISGHTALYWYRQSLGQGLEFLIYFQGNSAPDKSGLPSDRFSAERTGGSVSTLTIQRTQQEDSAVYLCASSFSGLSGNTIYFGEGSWLTVV.

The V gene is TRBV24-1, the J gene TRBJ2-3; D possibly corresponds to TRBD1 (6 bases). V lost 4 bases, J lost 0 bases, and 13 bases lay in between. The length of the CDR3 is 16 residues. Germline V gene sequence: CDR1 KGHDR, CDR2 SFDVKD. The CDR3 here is CATSDPGAPSTDTQYF. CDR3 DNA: TGTGCCACCAGTGACCCAGGGGCGCCTAGCACAGATACGCAGTATTTT.

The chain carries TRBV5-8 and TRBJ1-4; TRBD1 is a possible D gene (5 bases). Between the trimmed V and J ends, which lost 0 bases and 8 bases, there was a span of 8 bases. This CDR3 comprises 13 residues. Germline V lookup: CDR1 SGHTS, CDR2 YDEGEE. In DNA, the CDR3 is TGTGCCAGCAGCTTGGTGGGGCTCGAAAAACTGTTTTTT. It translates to CASSLVGLEKLFF.

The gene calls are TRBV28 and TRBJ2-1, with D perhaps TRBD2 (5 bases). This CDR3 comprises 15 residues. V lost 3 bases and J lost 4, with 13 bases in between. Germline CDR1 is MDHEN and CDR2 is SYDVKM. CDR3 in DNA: TGTGCCAGCAGTTTTAGCGAGGGAAGTTACAATGAGCAGTTCTTC. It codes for CASSFSEGSYNEQFF.